Presented here are 23 T cell receptor beta chains from one specimen sequenced in a study of response to subunit inactivated influenza vaccine. One entry per CDR3 protein, called by TCRdb with MiXCR from the RT-PCR reads. This table holds about 300,000 distinct CDR3 sequences, about a fifth found once. The specimen comprised PBMCs from blood, sampled approximately 20 months after vaccination. These receptors were obtained from a man aged 50-75 years who received an inactivated influenza vaccine.

This clonotype occurred a few times. V usage is TRBV7-9 and J usage is TRBJ2-5; D gene ambiguous. CDR3 length: 10 residues. V lost 10 bases and J 5 bases, leaving 8 bases between the germline ends. Germline CDR1 is SEHNR and CDR2 is FQNEAQ (reference sequence). The chain's CDR3 is CAIETETQYF. The CDR3 nucleotides are TGTGCCATAGAGACGGAGACCCAGTACTTC. Full variable domain (missing parts from reference TRBV7-9 and TRBJ2-5): DTGVSQNPRHKITKRGQNVTFRCDPISEHNRLYWYRQTLGQGPEFLTYFQNEAQLEKSRLLSDRFSAERPKGSFSTLEIQRTEQGDSAMYLCAIETETQYFGPGTRLLVL.

The table lists this clonotype with a few counts. This chain connects TRBV4-3 to TRBJ2-2, with D perhaps matching TRBD1 (5 bases). The ends were cut back, 1 base at V and 6 bases at J, with 15 bases in the middle. Germline V gene lookup returns CDR1 LGHNA and CDR2 YSLEER. CDR3 size: 16 residues. The DNA of the CDR3 is TGCGCCAGCAGCCAAGGGGTCAGGGATTTCCCCGGGGAGCTGTTTTTT. Its protein product is CASSQGVRDFPGELFF.

In its sample, this clonotype was seen a few times. As DNA, the CDR3 is TGTGCCAGCAGCGTAGGGACATCAACTAATGAAAAACTGTTTTTT. This gives the protein CASSVGTSTNEKLFF. This chain uses TRBV9 with TRBJ1-4, with D perhaps TRBD1 (5 bases). V dropped 0 bases and J dropped 0 bases, with 6 bases sitting between them. CDR3 length equals 15 residues. Germline-derived CDR1 and CDR2 are SGDLS and YYNGEE. The full variable domain, with the rest looked up from reference TRBV9 and TRBJ1-4, is DSGVTQTPKHLITATGQRVTLRCSPRSGDLSVYWYQQSLDQGLQFLIQYYNGEERAKGNILERFSAQQFPDLHSELNLSSLELGDSALYFCASSVGTSTNEKLFFGSGTQLSVL.

DNA for the CDR3: TGCGCCAGCAGCCAAGATCCCCAGCGGGCCTATGGCTACACCTTC. Translation: CASSQDPQRAYGYTF. V usage is TRBV4-3 and J usage is TRBJ1-2; D is uncertain. The CDR3 is 15 amino acids. The germline gives CDR1 LGHNA, CDR2 YSLEER. V was trimmed by 0 bases and J by 4 bases, leaving 12 bases between them.

This clonotype was seen more than once but under ten times. This chain joins TRBV7-9 and TRBJ1-1; TRBD1 agrees at 7 bases. The CDR3 has 13 amino acids. After removal of 0 bases from V and 8 bases from J, the junction contained 3 bases not matched to a gene. Germline CDR1 reads SEHNR; CDR2 reads FQNEAQ (reference sequence). The CDR3 DNA sequence: TGTGCCAGCAGCTTAGCCCAGGACAGGGAAGCTTTCTTT. This encodes CASSLAQDREAFF.

J is TRBJ1-2 and V is TRBV20-1; tentative D call: TRBD1 (5 bases). V was pared by 0 bases and J by 8 bases, with 13 bases between. The CDR3 loop spans 13 amino acids. CDR1 and CDR2 (germline): DFQATT, SNEGSKA (reference sequence). The CDR3 bases are TGCAGTGCTAGAGACAGGGACCGAGGGGGCTACACCTTC. Its translation: CSARDRDRGGYTF.

The chain employs TRBV5-6 and TRBJ1-4; the D gene is possibly TRBD1 (5 bases). This CDR3 is 16 amino acids long. Trimming left V 1 base short and J 0 bases short, with 10 bases between. Germline CDR1 SGHDT, CDR2 YYEEEE. CDR3 protein: CASSLYGGATNEKLFF. In DNA form, the CDR3 reads TGTGCCAGCAGCTTGTACGGGGGAGCAACTAATGAAAAACTGTTTTTT.

The chain has TRBV28 and TRBJ2-7; no definite D call. CDR3 size: 12 residues. Trimming stripped 2 bases from V and 2 bases from J, with 4 bases between. Germline V gives CDR1 MDHEN, CDR2 SYDVKM. CDR3 loop: CASSLPAYEQYF. The DNA of the CDR3 is TGTGCCAGCAGTTTACCGGCCTACGAGCAGTACTTC.

This clonotype was observed a handful of times. The chain is built from TRBV5-1 and TRBJ2-2; 8 bases map to TRBD1. CDR1 and CDR2 (germline): SGHRS, YFSETQ. CDR3 length: 15 amino acids. Trimming took 2 bases from V and 4 from J; bases not matched to a gene: 4. The CDR3 nucleotides are TGCGCCAGCAGCTTACAACAGGGGGGCACCGGGGAGCTGTTTTTT. Its protein product is CASSLQQGGTGELFF.

This clonotype came up a few times. This chain joins TRBV19 and TRBJ1-2; TRBD1 matches at 9 bases. J lost 4 bases, V lost 5 bases, and 11 bases had no gene match. The CDR3 totals 16 residues. Germline V CDR1 and CDR2: LNHDA, SQIVND (reference sequence). The CDR3 nucleotides are TGTGCCAGTAGTCTTACCCCGGGACAGGGAAGCTATGGCTACACCTTC. It yields the protein CASSLTPGQGSYGYTF.

This chain uses TRBV6-2 or TRBV6-3 with TRBJ2-1; TRBD2 aligns across 8 bases. V was clipped by 2 bases and J by 1 base; unmatched bases: 4. Germline values: CDR1 MNHEY, CDR2 SVGEGT. This CDR3 has 16 amino acids. The CDR3 DNA is TGTGCCAGCAGTTACGGTGAGCGGGAGTCCTACAATGAGCAGTTCTTC. Amino acid sequence: CASSYGERESYNEQFF.

The rearrangement links TRBV20-1 to TRBJ2-1; 12 bases are a match to TRBD2. This CDR3 comprises 17 residues. Per germline, CDR1 DFQATT and CDR2 SNEGSKA (reference sequence). J lost 7 bases, V lost 4 bases, and 14 bases had no gene match. The CDR3 bases are TGCAGTGCTACCAAGACTAGCGGGAGTAGGGCGCGGAATGAGCAGTTCTTC. It encodes CSATKTSGSRARNEQFF.

This clonotype was counted ten times or more. The rearrangement uses TRBV21-1 and TRBJ2-3; the D call in the table, TRBD1, was not verified against the DNA. TRBV21-1 is marked as a pseudogene. The CDR3 is 17 amino acids. CDR3: CASSRLQQGISTDTQYF. The CDR3 coding sequence is TGTGCCAGCAGCAGATTACAACAGGGGATCAGCACAGATACGCAGTATTTT.

The CDR3 DNA follows: TGTGCCAGCAATAAACTAGGGACAGATACGCAGTATTTT. This encodes CASNKLGTDTQYF. The chain couples TRBV12-3 or TRBV12-4 to TRBJ2-3; a possible D gene is TRBD2 (5 bases). Trimming cost V 7 bases and J 3 bases, with 11 bases left between them. The CDR3 length is 13 residues.

This clonotype was detected ten times or more. This chain joins TRBV5-1 and TRBJ1-1, with D perhaps matching TRBD1 (6 bases). Germline-derived CDR1 and CDR2 are SGHRS and YFSETQ. The CDR3 loop spans 15 amino acids. V was trimmed by 7 bases and J by 0 bases, leaving 16 bases between them. The CDR3 region has the DNA TGCGCCAGCGGCGGAAGGGGGATGATGAACACTGAAGCTTTCTTT. It yields the protein CASGGRGMMNTEAFF.

This clonotype was seen only a few times. The gene calls are TRBV7-9 and TRBJ1-2; TRBD1 matches 9 bases. Germline V gives CDR1 SEHNR, CDR2 FQNEAQ (reference sequence). The CDR3 contains 15 residues. J gave up 3 bases and V 7 bases, and 9 bases lay outside the gene matches. This chain's CDR3 is CASTLRDRDYYGYTF. DNA for the CDR3: TGTGCCAGCACCCTCCGGGACAGGGATTACTATGGCTACACCTTC.

In this sample, this clonotype turned up a few times. The rearrangement joins TRBV6-2 or TRBV6-3 to TRBJ2-2; D gene ambiguous. Germline V gives CDR1 MNHEY, CDR2 SVGEGT. With 2 bases removed from V and 5 bases from J, the gap between germline ends came to 6 bases. This CDR3 spans 13 amino acids. CDR3 DNA sequence: TGTGCCAGCAGTTACCTTTGGACCGGGGAGCTGTTTTTT. It is translated as CASSYLWTGELFF.

Regarding this clonotype: The junction does not match germline at one end; this may be a read error. The chain links TRBV12-3 or TRBV12-4 to TRBJ1-1; D uncertain. The length of the CDR3 is 13 residues. The CDR3 protein is CANSLGVNTEAFF. In DNA, the CDR3 is TGTGCCAACAGTTTAGGTGTGAACACTGAAGCTTTCTTT.

The table lists this clonotype with a few counts. The chain employs TRBV7-2 and TRBJ1-5; no firm D call. V was pared by 0 bases and J by 5 bases, with 5 bases between. The germline gives CDR1 SGHTA, CDR2 FQGNSA. CDR3 length: 13 amino acids. CDR3 region: CASSLARDQPQHF. The CDR3 DNA is TGTGCCAGCAGCTTAGCGAGAGATCAGCCCCAGCATTTT.

Only a few counts were recorded for this clonotype. The chain recombines TRBV3-1 with TRBJ1-3, with D unresolved. V was pared by 4 bases and J by 0 bases, with 10 bases between. Germline lookup yields CDR1 LGHDT and CDR2 YNNKEL (reference sequence). The CDR3 is 15 residues long. In DNA form, the CDR3 reads TGTGCCAGCAGCCTAGGCTCTAACTCTGGAAACACCATATATTTT. This translates into CASSLGSNSGNTIYF.

This chain connects TRBV5-6 to TRBJ2-2; 9 positions agree with TRBD2. Germline V gene sequence: CDR1 SGHDT, CDR2 YYEEEE. With V trimmed by 4 bases and J by 7 bases, 11 bases remained unmatched. The CDR3 sequence is 16 residues long. The CDR3: CASSPLGSGRYGELFF. The DNA of the CDR3 is TGTGCCAGCAGCCCCCTGGGTAGCGGGAGATACGGGGAGCTGTTTTTT. The variable domain in full, with the rest retrieved from reference TRBV5-6 and TRBJ2-2, is DAGVTQSPTHLIKTRGQQVTLRCSPKSGHDTVSWYQQALGQGPQFIFQYYEEEERQRGNFPDRFSGHQFPNYSSELNVNALLLGDSALYLCASSPLGSGRYGELFFGEGSRLTVL.

This clonotype was seen once. The rearrangement links TRBV28 to TRBJ2-1; D is undetermined. Trimming shortened V by 2 bases and J by 0 bases, and 11 bases separated the two germline ends. The CDR3 is 16 amino acids. Germline V lookup: CDR1 MDHEN, CDR2 SYDVKM. CDR3 nucleotides: TGTGCCAGCAGTTTACAGGTCATTTCCTCCTACAATGAGCAGTTCTTC. Its protein is CASSLQVISSYNEQFF.

This clonotype was observed a few times. J is TRBJ2-1 and V is TRBV11-2; no clear D gene. V was pared by 4 bases and J by 0 bases, with 10 bases between. Per germline, CDR1 SGHAT and CDR2 FQNNGV. The CDR3 contains 15 residues. The DNA for the CDR3 is TGTGCCAGCAGCTACACTGAGAGCTCCTACAATGAGCAGTTCTTC. This sequence encodes CASSYTESSYNEQFF.